Listed below are T cell receptor beta chains from one sample, sequenced in a study of radiotherapy plus CTLA-4 blockade in lung cancer. Clones were sequenced by immunoSEQ multiplex PCR, and TCRdb holds only the in-frame ones, with some missing. The sample carries over 40,000 clones, 75% to 85% recorded once. Sequenced here: peripheral blood, sampled from a patient treated with radiotherapy plus ipilimumab. The receptors derive from a human donor with non-small cell lung cancer who had stable disease on radiotherapy plus ipilimumab. CDR3s include the opening cysteine and the closing phenylalanine or tryptophan. A D gene is named only where the DNA matches it firmly. Part of the rows lack a size; the others show once, few, many or a class for expanded clones.

TRBJ2-2	TRBV30	TRBD2	few	TGTGCCTGGAGTGTAGTGACTAGCGGCACCGGGGAGCTGTTTTTT	CAWSVVTSGTGELFF
TRBJ2-5	TRBV7-9	-	-	TGTGCCAGCAGCGCCGCAGGGGGGCTCGAGCAGCAGTACTTC	CASSAAGGLEQQYF
TRBJ2-7	TRBV5-4	-	medium-sized	TGTGCCAGCAGCTTGGGCAGGGACGAGCAGTACTTC	CASSLGRDEQYF
TRBJ2-2	TRBV9	TRBD1	-	TGTGCCAGCAGCCTCTCACAGGGGTCCGGGGAGCTGTTTTTT	CASSLSQGSGELFF
TRBJ1-4	TRBV5-4	-	-	TGTGCCAGCAGCACGACAGGAAGGAAGGAAAAACTGTTTTTT	CASSTTGRKEKLFF
TRBJ1-3	TRBV4-3	-	-	TGCGCCAGCAGCCAAGATGCGGGGGGAAGACGAAACACCATATATTTT	CASSQDAGGRRNTIYF
TRBJ1-2	TRBV28	-	-	TGTGCCAGCAGTTTAGACCGGGACGGAGGAGGGTATGGCTACACCTTC	CASSLDRDGGGYGYTF
TRBJ2-5	TRBV2	-	-	TGTGCCAGCAGTGAGAGCGAAGAGACCCAGTACTTC	CASSESEETQYF
TRBJ2-7	TRBV7-2	TRBD2	-	TGTGCCAGCAGCTTAATAGCGGGAGCTTCCTACGAGCAGTACTTC	CASSLIAGASYEQYF
TRBJ2-1	TRBV19	TRBD2	-	TGTGCCAGTAGTTTGGCGGGACTAGCGAAATACAATGAGCAGTTCTTC	CASSLAGLAKYNEQFF
TRBJ1-6	TRBV18	-	-	TGTGCCAGCTCACCACCGGGACATTCTTCACCCCTCCACTTT	CASSPPGHSSPLHF